This record covers a single TCR beta chain. Germline loops: CDR1 MGHDK, CDR2 SYGVNS. The CDR3 extends over 13 amino acids. V lost 10 bases and J 0 bases, leaving 11 bases between the germline ends. Via MiXCR, TCRdb re-called the RT-PCR reads, giving one row per CDR3 protein. This table holds about 570,000 distinct CDR3 sequences, over 9% found once. The data were taken from a study of response to subunit inactivated influenza vaccine. Another study also made use of these data, one on T cells expressing NK-cell markers. That paper adds: Beta-chain TCR cDNA was generated via 5'RACE template switching with UMIs. Sorted CD3+CD56+NKG2C+, CD3+CD56+NKG2C- and CD3+CD56-NKG2C+ T-cell subsets were beta-chain profiled. Several of the donors carried dominant NKG2C+ clonotypes that took up roughly 1.0-7.0% of their CD8+ T cells.

The TCR originated in a man aged 45-60 years who received an inactivated influenza vaccine. The chain links TRBV25-1 to TRBJ2-3; D is unclear. The sample in question was PBMCs from blood, obtained on the day of vaccination. CDR3 sequence: CATRRVSTDTQYF. CDR3 bases: TGTGCCACCAGGCGCGTAAGCACAGATACGCAGTATTTT. The whole variable domain, remainder taken from reference TRBV25-1 and TRBJ2-3, is EADIYQTPRYLVIGTGKKITLECSQTMGHDKMYWYQQDPGMELHLIHYSYGVNSTEKGDLSSESTVSRIRTEHFPLTLESARPSHTSQYLCATRRVSTDTQYFGPGTRLTVL.